This entry concerns a single T cell receptor (beta chain). These data come from a study of blood T cell repertoires in COVID-19. Study summary: Specimens from acute and convalescent COVID-19 originated in the United States, Italy and Spain. T cells, B-cell-depleted T cells, or PBMCs supplied cDNA or gDNA.

Germline V CDR1 and CDR2: SGHAT, FQNNGV. Trimming took 1 base from V and 4 from J, leaving 16 bases between them. The CDR3 has 17 amino acids. As originally analysed: Amplifying reference gene primers gave estimates of nucleated cell counts. Sequencing was performed with immunoSEQ multiplex PCR; in TCRdb, only in-frame clones are kept and a portion is missing. V, J and clone size derive from that table, while D and trimming were established from the DNA sequence. The repertoire includes 300,000 or so clones, roughly 86% of them detected once, and about 1.2% sits in the top ten. The clonotype comes from a man in his 70s with acute or convalescent COVID-19. Sequenced input: peripheral blood. The chain is built from TRBV11-2 and TRBJ1-4; D is unclear. The CDR3 region is CASSLGHISFFNEKLFF. Here the CDR3 DNA reads TGTGCCAGCAGCTTAGGGCACATATCCTTCTTTAATGAAAAACTGTTTTTT.